Sequencing of this T cell receptor beta chain was carried out in a study of blood T cell repertoires in COVID-19 (TCRdb year 2020). Study-level background: The collaborator samples originated in the United States, Italy and Spain and spanned the acute and convalescent phases of COVID-19. The prospective study material was composed of cDNA or gDNA derived from T cells, B-cell-depleted T cells, or PBMCs. Subjects who had been exposed to COVID-19, were actively infected with it, or had recovered from it provided the deeply sampled blood TCRbeta repertoires that made up the dataset. The repertoires were made available in a free public database intended to serve as a resource for research on the immune response to SARS-CoV-2. The samples were drawn from the first 160 participants of the ongoing ImmuneRACE study and from some 1,300 subjects provided by 6 global collaborators. Nearly every sample came with metadata listing a de-identified subject ID, COVID-19 status, age in years and sex. Where available, HLA class I and class II types were taken from metadata supplied by the sample provider and were not determined by assay-based typing.

TCRbeta CDR3 regions were amplified from genomic DNA by means of the immunoSEQ Assay, a bias-controlled multiplex PCR. The authors' analysis ran thus. The number of nucleated cells in each sample was estimated from the amplification of reference gene primers within the assay. To quantify the absolute abundance of each unique TCRbeta CDR3 rearrangement, sequence reads were collapsed and filtered. For each sample, productive Simpson clonality was calculated as the square root of Simpson's diversity index over productive rearrangements. What TCRdb holds here is the immuneACCESS table cut down to in-frame rearrangements. Part of the clones is not present; checked against another copy, under half of the missing clones reflect an unresolved V gene, and the others are unexplained. V and J calls and clone size are given by that table; D and trimming were obtained from the DNA. The sample table holds 150,000 to 200,000 clones, of which around four fifths were seen once. In total, the top ten clones hold around 1% of the sample.

The paper as a whole reports these results and caveats: How much clinical and demographic metadata was included differed by source and by participant, and the metadata was provided uncurated.

One collaborating source in Seattle enrolled patients while the patients were actively infected and followed the patients over time throughout the course of disease. Each collaborating institution followed its own protocols to collect whole blood in K2EDTA tubes. For TCRbeta analysis, collaborators shipped samples as frozen whole blood, isolated PBMCs, or DNA extracted from either of those sample types. A note on this clone: Its recognized antigen is unknown. Base qualities are not provided; no much larger clone lies one nucleotide away.

Compared with germline, V lacks 4 bases and J lacks 0 bases; bases without a gene match: 5. The CDR1 and CDR2 encoded by the germline V gene are SGHVS and FQNEAQ. Including cysteine and phenylalanine, the CDR3 has 15 amino acids. Here the CDR3 DNA is all that survives: 45 bases in frame from base 1. The source material was peripheral blood. This clonotype was sampled from a man aged 55 to 70 with COVID-19, enrolled during active disease. The chain uses TRBV7-8 and TRBJ1-1, with TRBD1 matching 7 junction bases. The CDR3 region reads CASSYVQGLNTEAFF. The DNA sequence follows: TGTGCCAGCAGCTACGTACAGGGGTTGAACACTGAAGCTTTCTTT.